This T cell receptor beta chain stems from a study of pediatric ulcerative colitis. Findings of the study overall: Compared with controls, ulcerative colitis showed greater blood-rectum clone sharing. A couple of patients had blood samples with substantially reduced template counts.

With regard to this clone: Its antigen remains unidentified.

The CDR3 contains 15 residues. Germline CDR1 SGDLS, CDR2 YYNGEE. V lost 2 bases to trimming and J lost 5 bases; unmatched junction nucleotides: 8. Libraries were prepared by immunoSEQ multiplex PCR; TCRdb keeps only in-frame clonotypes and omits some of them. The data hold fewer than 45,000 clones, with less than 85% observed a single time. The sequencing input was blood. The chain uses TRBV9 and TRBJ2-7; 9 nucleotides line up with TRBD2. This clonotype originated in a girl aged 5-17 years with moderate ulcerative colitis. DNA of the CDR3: TGTGCCAGCAGCGTCGATATTAGCGGGAGTGACGAGCAGTACTTC. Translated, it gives CASSVDISGSDEQYF.